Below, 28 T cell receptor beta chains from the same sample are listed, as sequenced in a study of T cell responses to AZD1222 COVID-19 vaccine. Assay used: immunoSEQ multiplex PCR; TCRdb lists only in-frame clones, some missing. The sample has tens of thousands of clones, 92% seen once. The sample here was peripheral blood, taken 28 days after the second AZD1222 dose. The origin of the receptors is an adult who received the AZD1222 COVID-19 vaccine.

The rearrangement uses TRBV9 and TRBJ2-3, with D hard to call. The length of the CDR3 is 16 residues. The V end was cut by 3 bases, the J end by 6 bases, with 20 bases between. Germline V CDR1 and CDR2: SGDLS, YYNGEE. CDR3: CASSAVPLISSDTQYF. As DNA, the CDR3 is TGTGCCAGCAGCGCCGTCCCCCTCATCAGCTCTGATACGCAGTATTTT.

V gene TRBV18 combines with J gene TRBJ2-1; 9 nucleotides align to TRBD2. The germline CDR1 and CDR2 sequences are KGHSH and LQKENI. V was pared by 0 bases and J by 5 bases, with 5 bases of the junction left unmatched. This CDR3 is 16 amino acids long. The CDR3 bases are TGTGCCAGCTCACCACCGAGGGCGGGGGGGCACAATGAGCAGTTCTTC. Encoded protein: CASSPPRAGGHNEQFF.

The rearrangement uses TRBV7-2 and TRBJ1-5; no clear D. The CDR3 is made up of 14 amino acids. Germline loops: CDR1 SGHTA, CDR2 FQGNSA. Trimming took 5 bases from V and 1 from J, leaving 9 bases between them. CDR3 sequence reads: CASSPKESNQPQHF. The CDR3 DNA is TGTGCCAGCAGCCCCAAGGAGAGCAATCAGCCCCAGCATTTT.

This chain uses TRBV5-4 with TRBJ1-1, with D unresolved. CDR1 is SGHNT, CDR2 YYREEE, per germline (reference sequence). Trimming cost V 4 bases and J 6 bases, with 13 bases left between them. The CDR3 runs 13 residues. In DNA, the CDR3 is TGTGCCAGCAGCCCGACAAGTCGGGCTGAAGCTTTCTTT. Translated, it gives CASSPTSRAEAFF.

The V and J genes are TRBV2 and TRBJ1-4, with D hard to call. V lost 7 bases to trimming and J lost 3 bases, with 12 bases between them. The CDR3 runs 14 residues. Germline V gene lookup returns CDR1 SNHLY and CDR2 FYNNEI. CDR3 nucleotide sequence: TGTGCCAGCAATCAGGATCCGGCTAATGAAAAACTGTTTTTT. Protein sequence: CASNQDPANEKLFF.

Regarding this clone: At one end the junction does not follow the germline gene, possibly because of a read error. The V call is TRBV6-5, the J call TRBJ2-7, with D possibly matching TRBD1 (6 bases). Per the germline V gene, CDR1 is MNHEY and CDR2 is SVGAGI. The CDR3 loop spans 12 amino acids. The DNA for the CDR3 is TGTGCCAGCAGTTACTTTGGACAGTCTGGGAACTTC. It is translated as CASSYFGQSGNF.

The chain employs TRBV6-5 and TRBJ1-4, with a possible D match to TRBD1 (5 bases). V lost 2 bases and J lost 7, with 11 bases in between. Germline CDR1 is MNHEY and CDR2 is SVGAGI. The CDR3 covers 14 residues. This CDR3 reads CASSYKGAGEKLFF. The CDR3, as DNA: TGTGCCAGCAGTTACAAAGGGGCGGGTGAAAAACTGTTTTTT.

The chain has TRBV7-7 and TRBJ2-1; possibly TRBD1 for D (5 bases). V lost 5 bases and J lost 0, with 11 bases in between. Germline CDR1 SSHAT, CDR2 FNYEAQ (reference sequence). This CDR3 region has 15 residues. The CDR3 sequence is CASSPQETSYNEQFF. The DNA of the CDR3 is TGTGCCAGCAGCCCACAGGAGACCTCCTACAATGAGCAGTTCTTC. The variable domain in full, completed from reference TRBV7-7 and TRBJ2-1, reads GAGVSQSPRYKVTKRGQDVTLRCDPISSHATLYWYQQALGQGPEFLTYFNYEAQPDKSGLPSDRFSAERPEGSISTLTIQRTEQRDSAMYRCASSPQETSYNEQFFGPGTRLTVL.

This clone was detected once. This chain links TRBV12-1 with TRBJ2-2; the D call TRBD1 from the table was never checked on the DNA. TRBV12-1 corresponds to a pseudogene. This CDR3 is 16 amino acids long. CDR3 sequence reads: CASSFGGQGPTGELFF. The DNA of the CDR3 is TGTGCCAGCAGCTTTGGAGGACAGGGACCCACCGGGGAGCTGTTTTTT.

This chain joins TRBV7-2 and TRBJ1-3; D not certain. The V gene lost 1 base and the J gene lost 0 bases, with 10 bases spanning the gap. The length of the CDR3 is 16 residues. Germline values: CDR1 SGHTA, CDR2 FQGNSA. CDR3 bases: TGTGCCAGCAGCTTAGGGGCAGCAAACTCTGGAAACACCATATATTTT. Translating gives CASSLGAANSGNTIYF. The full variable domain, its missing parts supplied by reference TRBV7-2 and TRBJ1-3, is GAGVSQSPSNKVTEKGKDVELRCDPISGHTALYWYRQSLGQGLEFLIYFQGNSAPDKSGLPSDRFSAERTGGSVSTLTIQRTQQEDSAVYLCASSLGAANSGNTIYFGEGSWLTVV.

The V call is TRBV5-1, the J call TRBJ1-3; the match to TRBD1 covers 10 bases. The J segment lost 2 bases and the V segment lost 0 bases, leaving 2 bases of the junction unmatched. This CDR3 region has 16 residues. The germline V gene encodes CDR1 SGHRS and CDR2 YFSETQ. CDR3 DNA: TGCGCCAGCAGCTTGGCCGGGACAGGGGCTGGAAACACCATATATTTT. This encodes CASSLAGTGAGNTIYF.

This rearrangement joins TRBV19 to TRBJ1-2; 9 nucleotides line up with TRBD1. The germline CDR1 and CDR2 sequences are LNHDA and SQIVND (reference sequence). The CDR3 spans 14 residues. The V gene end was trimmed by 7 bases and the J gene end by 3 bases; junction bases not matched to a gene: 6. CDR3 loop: CASKNRGLDYGYTF. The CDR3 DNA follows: TGTGCCAGTAAAAACAGGGGGCTTGACTATGGCTACACCTTC.

The CDR3 sequence is CASSQVTPNQPQHF. The CDR3 DNA is TGCGCCAGCAGCCAGGTCACTCCCAATCAGCCCCAGCATTTT. V is TRBV4-1 and J is TRBJ1-5; D gene uncertain. CDR3 size: 14 residues. Trimming removed 3 bases from V and 3 bases from J, with 9 bases in between. The germline gives CDR1 MGHRA, CDR2 YSYEKL.

CDR3 in amino acids: CASSLYGAGGELFF. The CDR3 nucleotides are TGTGCCAGCAGTTTATACGGGGCGGGCGGGGAGCTGTTTTTT. V usage is TRBV28 and J usage is TRBJ2-2; the D call may be TRBD1 or TRBD2 (5 bases each). This CDR3 spans 14 amino acids. The germline gives CDR1 MDHEN, CDR2 SYDVKM. The ends were cut back, 1 base at V and 7 bases at J, with 10 bases in the middle.

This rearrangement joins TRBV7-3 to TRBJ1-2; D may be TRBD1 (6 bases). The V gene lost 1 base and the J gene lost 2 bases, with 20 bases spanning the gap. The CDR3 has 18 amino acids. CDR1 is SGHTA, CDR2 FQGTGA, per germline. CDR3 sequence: CASSLKPRLQGGNYGYTF. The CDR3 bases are TGTGCCAGCAGCTTAAAACCCCGTTTACAGGGAGGCAACTATGGCTACACCTTC.

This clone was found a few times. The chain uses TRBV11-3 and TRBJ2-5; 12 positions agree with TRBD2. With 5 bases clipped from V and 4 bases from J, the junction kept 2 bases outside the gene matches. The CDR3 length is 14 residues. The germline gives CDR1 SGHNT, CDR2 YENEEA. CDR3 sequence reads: CASSAGLAGETQYF. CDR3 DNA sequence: TGTGCCAGCAGCGCGGGACTAGCGGGAGAGACCCAGTACTTC.

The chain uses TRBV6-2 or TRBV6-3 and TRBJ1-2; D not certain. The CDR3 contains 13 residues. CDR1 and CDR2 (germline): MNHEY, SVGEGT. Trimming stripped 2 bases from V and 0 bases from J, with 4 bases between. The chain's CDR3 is CASSYGANYGYTF. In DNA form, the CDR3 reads TGTGCCAGCAGTTACGGAGCTAACTATGGCTACACCTTC.

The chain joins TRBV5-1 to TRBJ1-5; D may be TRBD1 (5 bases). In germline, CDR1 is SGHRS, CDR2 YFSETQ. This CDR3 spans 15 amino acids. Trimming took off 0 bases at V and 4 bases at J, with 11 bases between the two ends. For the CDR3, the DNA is TGCGCCAGCAGCTTGGGGGGGATGGGAAATCAGCCCCAGCATTTT. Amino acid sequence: CASSLGGMGNQPQHF.

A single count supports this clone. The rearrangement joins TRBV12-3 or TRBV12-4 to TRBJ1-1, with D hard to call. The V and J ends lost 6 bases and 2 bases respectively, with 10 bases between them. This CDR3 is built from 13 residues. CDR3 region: CASSRAENTEAFF. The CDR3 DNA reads TGTGCCAGCAGCCGGGCCGAAAACACTGAAGCTTTCTTT.

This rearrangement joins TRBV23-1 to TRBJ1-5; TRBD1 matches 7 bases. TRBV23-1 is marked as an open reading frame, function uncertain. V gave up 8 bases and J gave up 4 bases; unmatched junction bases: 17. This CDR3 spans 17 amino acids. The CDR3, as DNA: TGCGCCAGCCGGTTGGCAGGGGGTTCTTGGGGTAATCAGCCCCAGCATTTT. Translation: CASRLAGGSWGNQPQHF.

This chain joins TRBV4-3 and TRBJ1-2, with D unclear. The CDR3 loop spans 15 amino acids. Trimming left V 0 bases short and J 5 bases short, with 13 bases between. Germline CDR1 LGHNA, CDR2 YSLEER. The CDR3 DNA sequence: TGCGCCAGCAGCCAAGACTCCTCAGGCTCGTATGGCTACACCTTC. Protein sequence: CASSQDSSGSYGYTF.

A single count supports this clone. CDR3 region: CASSSAAGARRNTIYF. The CDR3 nucleotides read TGTGCCAGCAGCAGTGCGGCAGGGGCGCGTAGAAACACCATATATTTT. V gene TRBV21-1 combines with J gene TRBJ1-3; the table's D gene call, TRBD1, was not cross checked with the DNA. TRBV21-1 is recorded as a pseudogene. This CDR3 has 16 amino acids.

CDR3 sequence reads: CASSSRGGATDTQYF. In DNA form, the CDR3 reads TGTGCCAGCAGCTCACGCGGGGGGGCCACAGATACGCAGTATTTT. The rearrangement uses TRBV7-3 and TRBJ2-3, with 9 bases lining up with TRBD2. The CDR3 is 15 residues long. The J segment lost 2 bases and the V segment lost 4 bases, leaving 4 bases of the junction unmatched. The germline CDR1 and CDR2 sequences are SGHTA and FQGTGA.

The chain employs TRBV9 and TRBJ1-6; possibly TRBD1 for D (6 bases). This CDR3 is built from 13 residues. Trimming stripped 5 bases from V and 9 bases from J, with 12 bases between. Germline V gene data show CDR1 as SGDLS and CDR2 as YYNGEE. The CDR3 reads CASSGGAGSPLHF. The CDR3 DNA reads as TGTGCCAGCAGTGGGGGGGCGGGTTCACCCCTCCACTTT.

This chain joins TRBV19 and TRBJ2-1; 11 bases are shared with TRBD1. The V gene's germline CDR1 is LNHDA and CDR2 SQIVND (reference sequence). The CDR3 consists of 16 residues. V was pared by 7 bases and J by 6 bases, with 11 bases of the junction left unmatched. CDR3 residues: CASTPHGGTGGNEQFF. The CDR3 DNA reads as TGTGCCAGTACCCCCCACGGTGGGACAGGGGGCAATGAGCAGTTCTTC.

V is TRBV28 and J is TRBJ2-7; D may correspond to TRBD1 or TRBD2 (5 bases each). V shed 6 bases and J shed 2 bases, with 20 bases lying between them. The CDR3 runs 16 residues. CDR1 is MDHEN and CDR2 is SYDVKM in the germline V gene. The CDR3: CASRSSGTSEAYEQYF. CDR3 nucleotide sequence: TGTGCCAGCAGATCCTCAGGGACCAGCGAGGCCTACGAGCAGTACTTC.

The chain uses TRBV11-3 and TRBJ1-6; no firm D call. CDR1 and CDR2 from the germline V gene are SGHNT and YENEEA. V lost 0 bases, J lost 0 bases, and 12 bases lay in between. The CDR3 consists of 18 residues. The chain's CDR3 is CASSLDLASNSYNSPLHF. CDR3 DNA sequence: TGTGCCAGCAGCTTAGATCTGGCCAGTAACTCCTATAATTCACCCCTCCACTTT.

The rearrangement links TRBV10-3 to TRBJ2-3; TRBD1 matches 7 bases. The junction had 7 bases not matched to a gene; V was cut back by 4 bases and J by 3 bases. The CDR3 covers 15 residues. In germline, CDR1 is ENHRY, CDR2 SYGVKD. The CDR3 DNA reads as TGTGCCATCAGTGGAGAGGGGGCCTGGACAGATACGCAGTATTTT. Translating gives CAISGEGAWTDTQYF.